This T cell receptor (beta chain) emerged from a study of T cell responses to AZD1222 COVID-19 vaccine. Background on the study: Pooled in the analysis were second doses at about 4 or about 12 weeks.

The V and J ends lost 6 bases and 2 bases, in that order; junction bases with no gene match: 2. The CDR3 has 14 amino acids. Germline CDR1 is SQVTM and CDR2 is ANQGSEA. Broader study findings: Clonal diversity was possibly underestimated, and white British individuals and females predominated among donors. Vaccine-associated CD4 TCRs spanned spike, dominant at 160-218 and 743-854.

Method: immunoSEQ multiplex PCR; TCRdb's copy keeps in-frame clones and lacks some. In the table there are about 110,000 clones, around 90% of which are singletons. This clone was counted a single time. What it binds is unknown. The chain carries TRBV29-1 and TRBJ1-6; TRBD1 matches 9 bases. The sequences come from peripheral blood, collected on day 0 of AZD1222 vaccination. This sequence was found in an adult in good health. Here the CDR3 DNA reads TGCAGCGTCCGGACAGGGGCCTATAATTCACCCCTCCACTTT. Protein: CSVRTGAYNSPLHF.